These T cell receptor beta chains were read from a single sample in a study of T cells after yellow fever vaccination. A single record per CDR3 protein comes from TCRdb applying MiXCR to the 5' RACE reads. The sample lists some 300,000 distinct CDR3 sequences, around 9.3% occurring once. The sample was CD4+ T cells sorted from PBMCs, taken 5 days after the yellow fever booster vaccination. The receptor set was obtained from a man aged 18 to 35 who received the YFV17D yellow fever vaccine. Each CDR3 is given with its conserved first and last residue. The order of the fields is clone size, V gene, D gene, J gene, CDR3 DNA, CDR3 protein. D genes are given only for firm matches. The size field is filled for only some rows; it gives once, few, many or a size class.

few,TRBV7-9,-,TRBJ2-5,TGTGCCAGCAGCGCGCTTTACGGGGGCGCGGAGACCCAGTACTTC,CASSALYGGAETQYF
-,TRBV30,TRBD1,TRBJ1-5,TGTGCCTGGAGGCACCCCCGACAGGGCCAGCCCCAGCATTTT,CAWRHPRQGQPQHF
-,TRBV20-1,-,TRBJ1-2,TGCAGTGCTAACACAGCAAACTATGGCTACACCTTC,CSANTANYGYTF
few,TRBV2,-,TRBJ2-7,TGTGCCAGCAGTTGGACGGACGAGCAGTACTTC,CASSWTDEQYF
-,TRBV25-1,-,TRBJ2-7,TGTGCCAGCATCTCTCTCTACGAGCAGTACTTC,CASISLYEQYF
few,TRBV18,-,TRBJ1-1,TGTGCCAGCTCACCACCGGGCACGGGCACTGAAGCTTTCTTT,CASSPPGTGTEAFF
-,TRBV7-3,-,TRBJ2-4,TGTGCCAGCCCCAGGCACTTTCACATTCAGTACTTC,CASPRHFHIQYF
-,TRBV7-2,-,TRBJ2-3,TGTGCCAGCAGTCAGCTGGGCAGGGCCGATACGCAGTATTTT,CASSQLGRADTQYF
-,TRBV2,-,TRBJ2-5,TGTGCCAGCGGGGACCGCCAGAGCTATTACTTC,CASGDRQSYYF
many,TRBV20-1,-,TRBJ2-2,TGCAGTGCTAGAGATCTAGGCGGGCCGAACACCGGGGAGCTGTTTTTT,CSARDLGGPNTGELFF
many,TRBV7-2,-,TRBJ1-2,TGTGCCAGCAGCTTAGTAGGGGGTTTTCCTAACTATGGCTACACCTTC,CASSLVGGFPNYGYTF
-,TRBV7-3,TRBD1,TRBJ1-2,TGTGCCAGCAGCTTAAGGACAGGGAGGTTAACCTTC,CASSLRTGRLTF
few,TRBV5-6,-,TRBJ2-1,TGTGCCAGCAGCGGCGGTTCACTCTATGAGCAGTTCTTC,CASSGGSLYEQFF
few,TRBV7-9,-,TRBJ1-1,TGTGCCAGCAGCTTAGGGGTTACGGTAGGCACTGAAGCTTTCTTT,CASSLGVTVGTEAFF
few,TRBV28,-,TRBJ1-1,TGTGCCAGCCCGAAGGGCACTGAAGCTTTCTTT,CASPKGTEAFF
few,TRBV20-1,-,TRBJ1-1,TGCAGTGCTAGAGTGGGCAGCTTGAACACTGAAGCTTTCTTT,CSARVGSLNTEAFF
few,TRBV10-3,TRBD1,TRBJ1-3,TGTGCCATCAGGGGACAGCAGGGAAACACCATATATTTT,CAIRGQQGNTIYF
-,TRBV7-2,-,TRBJ2-1,TGTGCCAGCAATGCCGGGGGACTCAATGAGCAGTTCTTC,CASNAGGLNEQFF
few,TRBV7-2,-,TRBJ2-1,TGTGCCAGCAGCTCCTCACAGGGGGGGCGGGAGCAGTTCTTC,CASSSSQGGREQFF
few,TRBV2,TRBD2,TRBJ2-3,TGTGCCACTCAACGGACTAGCGGGGTACGCGGGACAGATACGCAGTATTTT,CATQRTSGVRGTDTQYF
few,TRBV2,-,TRBJ2-5,TGTGCCAGAAGAATGACAGAGATTTTAGAGACCCAGTACTTC,CARRMTEILETQYF
few,TRBV6-6,TRBD1,TRBJ1-2,TGTGCCAGCAATCTACAGGGGTCCAACTATGGCTACACCTTC,CASNLQGSNYGYTF
few,TRBV3-1,-,TRBJ1-1,TGTGCCAGCAACCAGGGTACGACTGAAGCTTTCTTT,CASNQGTTEAFF
many,TRBV6-5,-,TRBJ2-7,TGTGCCAGCAGTAGGGCAGGGCCAGTAGTCGGGGACGAGCAGTACTTC,CASSRAGPVVGDEQYF
-,TRBV2,-,TRBJ1-5,TGTGCCAGCAGTGAGGGAGGGCATAGCAATCAGCCCCAGCATTTT,CASSEGGHSNQPQHF
few,TRBV4-2,-,TRBJ2-3,TGTGCCAGCAGCCAAGGTCAGGGGGGCGGGGCAGATACGCAGTATTTT,CASSQGQGGGADTQYF
-,TRBV9,-,TRBJ2-2,TGTGCCAGCACCGTTAGCGACACCGGGGAGCTGTTTTTT,CASTVSDTGELFF
-,TRBV21-1,-,TRBJ1-1,TGTGCCAGCAGCAAAAAAAGGGAACCCAACACTGAAGCTTTCTTT,CASSKKREPNTEAFF
many,TRBV6-6,-,TRBJ1-2,TGTGCCAGCAGTCCCACGGAAAACTATGGCTACACCTTC,CASSPTENYGYTF
many,TRBV29-1,TRBD1,TRBJ2-3,TGCAGCGTTGAAGCCTGGGACAGGAGCACAGATACGCAGTATTTT,CSVEAWDRSTDTQYF
many,TRBV12-3/TRBV12-4,TRBD1,TRBJ1-6,TGTGCCAGCAGCTCCGGGACAGGGGTATCACCCCTCCACTTT,CASSSGTGVSPLHF
once,TRBV5-8,-,TRBJ1-5,TGTGCCAGCAGCTTGGCCTGGGGACAGCCCCAGCATTTT,CASSLAWGQPQHF
few,TRBV5-1,TRBD1,TRBJ2-3,TGCGCCAGCAGAGAGACAGGGGAAAGGTCAGATACGCAGTATTTT,CASRETGERSDTQYF
-,TRBV5-1,-,TRBJ1-1,TGCGCCAGCAGCTTGGGGTGGACGGCGGACACTGAAGCTTTCTTT,CASSLGWTADTEAFF
few,TRBV4-2,TRBD2,TRBJ2-2,TGTGCCAGCAGCCAAGGAGCGGGGGGGCCCGGGGAGCTGTTTTTT,CASSQGAGGPGELFF
-,TRBV7-9,-,TRBJ1-2,TGTGCCAGCAGCTTAGGCTTGGCCTTGGACTATGGCTACACCTTC,CASSLGLALDYGYTF
many,TRBV5-7,-,TRBJ1-1,TGTGCCAGCAGCTTCCGGCAGGGTGTTCTAGGGAAAACTGAAGCTTTCTTT,CASSFRQGVLGKTEAFF
-,TRBV4-1,TRBD1,TRBJ1-5,TGCGCCAGCAGCCGTTCGGGACAGGGGGTTTTTGGTGGGCAGCCCCAGCATTTT,CASSRSGQGVFGGQPQHF
few,TRBV4-1,-,TRBJ1-5,TGCGCCAGCAGCCAAGAACGTAGACCCACCCTGGATAGCAATCAGCCCCAGCATTTT,CASSQERRPTLDSNQPQHF
-,TRBV11-3,-,TRBJ2-3,TGTGCCAGCAGCATAGGACCGAACACAGATACGCAGTATTTT,CASSIGPNTDTQYF
-,TRBV7-3,TRBD2,TRBJ2-3,TGTGCCAGCAGCAAACCAACGGGGGGGCCCGTAGATACGCAGTATTTT,CASSKPTGGPVDTQYF
-,TRBV27,-,TRBJ1-1,TGTGCCAGCGCGAGGTGGGGCACTGAAGCTTTCTTT,CASARWGTEAFF
-,TRBV12-3/TRBV12-4,-,TRBJ2-3,TGTGCCAGCAGTCTGAGGGGGGGGGCCGCGCAGTATTTT,CASSLRGGAAQYF
many,TRBV7-8,-,TRBJ2-5,TGTGCCAGCAGCTCATTACGGACGGTGGGAGAGACCCAGTACTTC,CASSSLRTVGETQYF
once,TRBV16,-,TRBJ1-2,TGTGCCAGCAGCCGGGACGGAAACTATGGCAACACCTTC,CASSRDGNYGNTF